This T cell receptor (beta chain) is drawn from a study of CD8+ T cells in alopecia areata (dated by TCRdb to 2017 to 2018). Background for the entire study: The treated patients took part in an open-label pilot trial in which moderate-to-severe alopecia areata was treated with oral tofacitinib at 5 to 10 mg twice daily. Patients stayed on tofacitinib for 6 to 18 months and then had 6 months of follow-up off drug so that delayed response and recurrence could be assessed. Disease severity in treated patients was measured with the SALT score, which quantifies the percentage of affected scalp surface area. To study T cell clonal expansion in alopecia areata, the researchers applied high-throughput TCRbeta sequencing to both the C3H/HeJ mouse model and human patients. Scalp tissue and sorted CD4+ and CD8+ peripheral blood T cells from patchy and totalis/universalis alopecia areata patients and from healthy controls were covered by human TCRbeta sequencing. Tofacitinib-treated patients had biopsies at baseline and at 4 and 24 weeks of treatment, with a later scalp biopsy in several patients. Scalp clonality was compared among normal scalp (n=4), patchy alopecia areata scalp (n=8), and alopecia totalis/universalis scalp (n=8). RNA was extracted with the PAXgene miRNA kit for fixed scalp, the miRNeasy kit for PBMCs, and the RNeasy kit for mouse skin. Amplification of TCRbeta CDR3 regions was done by immunoSEQ multiplex PCR using 35 Vbeta forward primers and 13 Jbeta reverse primers. The paper as a whole reports these results and caveats: Scalp TCR repertoire analysis is complicated because resident alphabeta T cells in normal human skin are also sequenced, whereas mouse skin is dominated by gammadelta T cells. Scalp clonality and the number of expanded CD8+ clones among the top 100 scalp clones were significantly decreased by tofacitinib. TCR sequences shared between patients were less clear than in mice, possibly partly because of HLA diversity in the patient population. Many expanded lesional clones persisted in scalp and blood during tofacitinib treatment, which may partly explain relapse after stopping treatment. Because the treated cohort was small and had just a single nonresponder, larger studies are needed to establish links between baseline CD8+ expansion and response. Compared with normal scalp, lesional scalp had higher clonality and more expanded CD8+ clones, particularly in alopecia totalis/universalis, a pattern that suggests antigenic drive.

Points on this clone: It lacks a known antigen. No base quality information exists; no much larger clone differs at one position.

The label giving this sample's time point can be read as: about 4 weeks on oral tofacitinib. The sample's treatment or condition, from its label and the paper: oral pan-JAK inhibitor, 5-10 mg twice daily. From alopecia areata patients, peripheral blood was collected along with lesional scalp punch biopsies. PBMCs were separated by density centrifugation and stained for CD3, CD4 and CD8, after which CD4+ and CD8+ T cells were sorted on a FACSAria. A distance of 6 bases separates the germline ends of V and J, which lose 2 bases and 4 bases respectively. CDR1 and CDR2 are read off the germline V gene as MNHEY and SVGAGI. From its cysteine to its phenylalanine, the CDR3 spans 13 amino acids. Here the CDR3 DNA is all that survives: 39 bases in frame from base 1. Libraries came from the immunoSEQ multiplex PCR assay. RNA was extracted from all samples and reverse transcribed into cDNA, which served as template for TCR sequencing. SuperScript III was used for first-strand cDNA synthesis, primed with a 2:1 mix of oligo-dT and random hexamers. A synthetic immune receptor repertoire was used to assess amplification bias, and residual bias was removed computationally. Per the authors' processing: Raw reads were preprocessed for error removal, and CDR3 was defined according to IMGT conventions as running from the conserved cysteine to phenylalanine. Clonality was calculated as 1 minus Shannon entropy normalized by log2 of the number of productive unique TCRs. Scalp TCRbeta sequences were cross-referenced with sorted blood CD4 and CD8 repertoires so that the CD4 or CD8 identity of scalp clones could be inferred. TCRdb mirrors the immuneACCESS table, restricted to in-frame sequences. Some clones are absent from its copies; in checked studies, under half trace to an unresolved V gene, and the reason for the others is unknown. V and J calls and clone size come straight from that table; D and trimming were deduced from the DNA. This sample gives 90,000 to 100,000 clones in total; 50% to 75% of them show up just once. Jointly, the top ten make up about 14% of the sample.

The V and J segments used are TRBV6-5 and TRBJ1-3; the D gene is not confidently resolved. This sample comprised CD8+ T cells sorted from blood, obtained at week 4, from a patient treated with tofacitinib. The source is a human donor with alopecia areata. DNA sequence: TGTGCCAGCAGTTACGTCCGGGGAAACACCATATATTTT. It translates as CASSYVRGNTIYF.